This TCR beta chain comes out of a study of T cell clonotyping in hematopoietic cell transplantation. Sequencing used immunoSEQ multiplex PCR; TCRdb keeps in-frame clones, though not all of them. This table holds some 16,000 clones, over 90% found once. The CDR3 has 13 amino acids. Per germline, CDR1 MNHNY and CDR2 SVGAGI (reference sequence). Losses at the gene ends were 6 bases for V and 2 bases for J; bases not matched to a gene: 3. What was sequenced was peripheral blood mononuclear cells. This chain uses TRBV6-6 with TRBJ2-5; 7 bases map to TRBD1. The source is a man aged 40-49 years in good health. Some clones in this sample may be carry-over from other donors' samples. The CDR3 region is CASRTGEQETQYF. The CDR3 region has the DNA TGTGCCAGCAGAACAGGGGAACAAGAGACCCAGTACTTC.